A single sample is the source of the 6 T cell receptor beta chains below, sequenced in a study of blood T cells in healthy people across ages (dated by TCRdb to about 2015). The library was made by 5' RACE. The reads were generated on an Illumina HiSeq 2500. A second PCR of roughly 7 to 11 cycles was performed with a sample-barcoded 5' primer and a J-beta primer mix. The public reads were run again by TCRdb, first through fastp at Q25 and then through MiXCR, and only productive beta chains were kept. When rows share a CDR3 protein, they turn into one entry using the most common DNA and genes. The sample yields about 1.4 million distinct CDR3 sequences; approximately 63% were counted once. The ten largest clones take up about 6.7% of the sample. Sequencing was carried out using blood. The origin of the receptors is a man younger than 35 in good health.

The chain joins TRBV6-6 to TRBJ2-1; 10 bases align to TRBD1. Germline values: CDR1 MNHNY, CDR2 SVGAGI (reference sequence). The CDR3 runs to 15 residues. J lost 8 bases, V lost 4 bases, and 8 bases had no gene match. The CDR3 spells CASSWGTGVKDEQFF. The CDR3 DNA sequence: TGTGCCAGCAGTTGGGGGACAGGGGTCAAAGATGAGCAGTTCTTC.

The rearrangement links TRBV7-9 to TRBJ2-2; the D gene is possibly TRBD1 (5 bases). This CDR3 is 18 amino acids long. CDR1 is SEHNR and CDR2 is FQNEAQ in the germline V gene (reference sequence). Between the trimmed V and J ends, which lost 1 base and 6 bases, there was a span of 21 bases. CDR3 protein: CASSLGGRGRTGAGELFF. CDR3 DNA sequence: TGTGCCAGCAGCTTAGGAGGAAGAGGACGCACAGGCGCCGGGGAGCTGTTTTTT.

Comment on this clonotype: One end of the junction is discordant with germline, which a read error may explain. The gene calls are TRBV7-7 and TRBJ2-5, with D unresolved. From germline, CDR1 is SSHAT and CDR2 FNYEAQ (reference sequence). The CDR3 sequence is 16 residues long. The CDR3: CASSAQPGGRLETQYF. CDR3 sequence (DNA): TGTGCTAGCAGCGCCCAGCCGGGTGGACGGCTAGAGACCCAGTACTTC.

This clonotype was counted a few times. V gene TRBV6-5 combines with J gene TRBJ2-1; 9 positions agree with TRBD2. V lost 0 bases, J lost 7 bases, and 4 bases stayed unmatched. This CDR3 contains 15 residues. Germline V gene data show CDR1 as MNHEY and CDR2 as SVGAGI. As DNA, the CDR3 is TGTGCCAGCAGTTACTCCGGGGCGGGGGGGAATGAGCAGTTCTTC. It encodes CASSYSGAGGNEQFF.

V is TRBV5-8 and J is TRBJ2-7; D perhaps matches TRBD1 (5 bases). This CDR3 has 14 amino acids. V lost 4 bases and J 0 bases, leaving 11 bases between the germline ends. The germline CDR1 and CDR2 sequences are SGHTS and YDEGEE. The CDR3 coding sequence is TGTGCCAGCAGCCTTCGACAGCACTCCTACGAGCAGTACTTC. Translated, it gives CASSLRQHSYEQYF.

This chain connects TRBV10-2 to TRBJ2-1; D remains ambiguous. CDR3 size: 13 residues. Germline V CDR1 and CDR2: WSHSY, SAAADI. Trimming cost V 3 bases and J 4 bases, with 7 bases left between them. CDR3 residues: CASSDLRYNEQFF. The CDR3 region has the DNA TGCGCCAGCAGTGACCTCCGTTACAATGAGCAGTTCTTC.